These 25 T cell receptor beta chains were sequenced from one sample in a study of beta chain features in type 1 diabetes. Study-wide points: When Type 1 diabetes patients were examined, their TCRB CDR3s proved moderately but significantly shorter in all four CD4+ subsets.

No antigens are known for them. Expressed TCRB transcripts were sequenced, since all the RNA that had been isolated was reverse transcribed. Sequencing used immunoSEQ multiplex PCR; TCRdb keeps in-frame clones, though not all of them. The sample includes under 350,000 clones, approximately 14% seen only once; the top ten take roughly 0.018%. Sequenced input: naive CD4+ T cells from blood. These receptor sequences come from a man aged 25-45 years with type 1 diabetes.

This clone showed up just a few times. The chain combines TRBV10-3 with TRBJ2-1, with D possibly TRBD2 on 7 matching bases. CDR3 size: 12 residues. V was trimmed by 10 bases and J by 6 bases, leaving 13 bases between them. The V gene's germline CDR1 is ENHRY and CDR2 SYGVKD. The CDR3 nucleotides are TGTGCCACCGAGGGGGGGGGCAATGAGCAGTTCTTC. This sequence encodes CATEGGGNEQFF.

This clone has just a few counts. Other DNA sequences within the sample encode an identical CDR3. The CDR3 sequence: CASSYSGQGAYEQYF. The DNA of the CDR3 is TGTGCCAGCAGTTACTCGGGACAGGGGGCCTACGAGCAGTACTTC. This rearrangement joins TRBV6-5 to TRBJ2-7, with 11 nucleotides matching TRBD1. The length of the CDR3 is 15 residues. The V and J ends lost 0 bases and 2 bases, in that order; junction bases with no gene match: 0. Per germline, CDR1 MNHEY and CDR2 SVGAGI.

The chain recombines TRBV5-1 with TRBJ2-3; no firm D call. The V gene lost 0 bases and the J gene lost 3 bases, with 11 bases spanning the gap. There are 15 residues in the CDR3. Germline V gives CDR1 SGHRS, CDR2 YFSETQ. The CDR3 loop is CASSLERGNTDTQYF. The CDR3 DNA reads as TGCGCCAGCAGCTTGGAGCGTGGTAATACAGATACGCAGTATTTT.

This clone was found a few times. The J gene is TRBJ1-5, the V gene TRBV18, with TRBD1 as a possible D gene (6 bases). Germline V CDR1 and CDR2: KGHSH, LQKENI. The CDR3 is 13 residues long. Trimming pared 5 bases from V and 4 bases from J, leaving 9 bases between. The CDR3 loop reads CASSSDRNQPQHF. CDR3 bases: TGTGCCAGCTCATCCGACAGGAATCAGCCCCAGCATTTT.

The J gene is TRBJ1-2, the V gene TRBV6-1, with a possible D match to TRBD1 (5 bases). Per the germline V gene, CDR1 is MNHNS and CDR2 is SASEGT. The CDR3 contains 13 residues. V was clipped by 10 bases and J by 2 bases, with 14 bases between them. In DNA form, the CDR3 reads TGTGCCACGGGGGGGGAACTCAACTATGGCTACACCTTC. Its protein product is CATGGELNYGYTF.

In this sample, this clone turned up a few times. The chain is built from TRBV19 and TRBJ2-7, with D hard to call. The CDR3 extends over 12 amino acids. The V gene lost 5 bases and the J gene lost 5 bases, with 10 bases spanning the gap. CDR1 LNHDA and CDR2 SQIVND come from the germline V gene (reference sequence). CDR3 loop: CASSALADEQYF. DNA of the CDR3: TGTGCCAGTAGTGCCTTAGCAGACGAGCAGTACTTC.

This clone was found a few times. The junction shows a germline mismatch at one end, possibly a read error. The genes are TRBV7-7 and TRBJ2-1; TRBD2 matches at 10 bases. The length of the CDR3 is 15 residues. In germline, CDR1 is SSHAT, CDR2 FNYEAQ (reference sequence). This chain's CDR3 is CASSLGLAGAHEQFF. CDR3 nucleotide sequence: TGTGCTAGCAGCTTAGGGCTAGCGGGAGCGCATGAGCAGTTCTTC.

A word on this clone: Other DNA sequences from this sample encode an identical CDR3 as well. V is TRBV9 and J is TRBJ2-1; 9 nucleotides match TRBD2. Germline V gives CDR1 SGDLS, CDR2 YYNGEE. This CDR3 is built from 15 residues. V was pared by 2 bases and J by 4 bases, with 4 bases of the junction left unmatched. CDR3 region: CASSVTSGSYNEQFF. Written as DNA, the CDR3 is TGTGCCAGCAGCGTGACTAGCGGAAGTTACAATGAGCAGTTCTTC. The full variable domain, in which reference TRBV9 and TRBJ2-1 provide the parts outside the CDR3, is DSGVTQTPKHLITATGQRVTLRCSPRSGDLSVYWYQQSLDQGLQFLIQYYNGEERAKGNILERFSAQQFPDLHSELNLSSLELGDSALYFCASSVTSGSYNEQFFGPGTRLTVL.

The V gene is TRBV28, the J gene TRBJ1-1; D gene uncertain. V lost 6 bases and J 1 base, leaving 6 bases between the germline ends. The CDR3 sequence is 12 residues long. Germline lookup yields CDR1 MDHEN and CDR2 SYDVKM. The CDR3 nucleotides read TGTGCCAGCAGACCACAGAACACTGAAGCTTTCTTT. Translation: CASRPQNTEAFF.

Only a few counts were recorded for this clone. The CDR3 loop is CASSVVPEGTGELFF. For the CDR3, the DNA is TGTGCCAGCAGCGTAGTGCCAGAGGGCACCGGGGAGCTGTTTTTT. V gene TRBV9 combines with J gene TRBJ2-2; a possible D gene is TRBD2 (5 bases). CDR3 length: 15 amino acids. Germline V CDR1 and CDR2: SGDLS, YYNGEE. V was cut by 0 bases and J by 4 bases, with 10 bases left in between.

This chain joins TRBV15 and TRBJ2-3, with 10 bases fitting TRBD2. The germline V gene has CDR1 LNHNV and CDR2 YYDKDF (reference sequence). This CDR3 comprises 16 residues. V was pared by 1 base and J by 5 bases, with 6 bases of the junction left unmatched. DNA for the CDR3: TGTGCCACCAGCAGAGGGACTAGCGGCTATCGAGATACGCAGTATTTT. Translation: CATSRGTSGYRDTQYF.

This clone was seen a few times. The chain joins TRBV5-1 to TRBJ2-7, with D perhaps matching TRBD1 (6 bases). The CDR3 loop spans 12 amino acids. V was shortened by 5 bases and J by 4 bases, with 10 bases between the two germline ends. The germline V gene encodes CDR1 SGHRS and CDR2 YFSETQ. CDR3 sequence reads: CASSFDRYEQYF. CDR3 nucleotides: TGCGCCAGCAGTTTCGACAGGTACGAGCAGTACTTC.

Turning to this clone: Additional DNA sequences in this sample encode the identical CDR3. The rearrangement uses TRBV19 and TRBJ2-7, with a possible D match to TRBD2 (5 bases). Looked up from germline, CDR1 is LNHDA and CDR2 is SQIVND (reference sequence). Between the trimmed V and J ends, which lost 6 bases and 2 bases, there was a span of 14 bases. The CDR3 runs to 14 residues. CDR3 protein: CASSRTGGAYEQYF. In nucleotides, the CDR3 is TGTGCCAGTAGCCGTACTGGAGGAGCCTACGAGCAGTACTTC.

This clone was seen a handful of times. This chain connects TRBV5-4 to TRBJ2-1; TRBD2 might be the D (5 bases). This CDR3 contains 13 residues. V lost 5 bases and J 9 bases, leaving 15 bases between the germline ends. The germline V gene has CDR1 SGHNT and CDR2 YYREEE (reference sequence). DNA of the CDR3: TGTGCCAGCAGATTCTCTAGCAGGAGTGAGCAGTTCTTC. It translates to CASRFSSRSEQFF.

The rearrangement joins TRBV5-1 to TRBJ2-3; 8 bases are a match to TRBD2. This CDR3 is built from 14 residues. Germline CDR1 is SGHRS and CDR2 is YFSETQ. The ends lost 5 bases at V and 4 bases at J; junction bases unmatched: 6. The CDR3 loop reads CASRAAGAADTQYF. DNA of the CDR3: TGCGCCAGCAGGGCAGCGGGAGCGGCAGATACGCAGTATTTT.

V usage is TRBV5-1 and J usage is TRBJ1-1; maybe TRBD1 (6 bases). With 0 bases removed from V and 7 bases from J, the gap between germline ends came to 10 bases. Germline V gene data show CDR1 as SGHRS and CDR2 as YFSETQ. This CDR3 contains 13 residues. CDR3: CASSLGLQGEAFF. Written as DNA, the CDR3 is TGCGCCAGCAGCTTGGGTCTACAGGGTGAAGCTTTCTTT.

This clone was detected a few times. The chain combines TRBV5-1 with TRBJ1-1; no clear D. From germline, CDR1 is SGHRS and CDR2 YFSETQ. V gave up 0 bases and J gave up 1 base, with 7 bases separating them. This CDR3 has 14 residues. CDR3 coding DNA: TGCGCCAGCAGCTTGGCGCGCGGGAACACTGAAGCTTTCTTT. It encodes CASSLARGNTEAFF.

This clone was seen a few times. The chain couples TRBV30 to TRBJ2-5; TRBD1 matches 10 bases. Per germline, CDR1 GTSNPN and CDR2 SVGIG (reference sequence). The CDR3 runs 15 residues. Trimming cost V 1 base and J 1 base; bases outside gene matches: 3. CDR3 in DNA: TGTGCCTGGAGTGAGGGACAGGGGACCCAAGAGACCCAGTACTTC. Amino acid sequence: CAWSEGQGTQETQYF.

This clone has just a few counts. The CDR3 DNA reads TGCGCCAGCAGGTCGACAGGGGAAACGGAGACCCAGTACTTC. It translates to CASRSTGETETQYF. The rearrangement uses TRBV5-1 and TRBJ2-5; 8 nucleotides align to TRBD1. The CDR3 has 14 amino acids. Trimming took 5 bases from V and 5 from J; bases not matched to a gene: 8. The germline V gene encodes CDR1 SGHRS and CDR2 YFSETQ.

This clone has only a few counts. The chain couples TRBV5-1 to TRBJ2-3; tentative D call: TRBD2 (6 bases). This CDR3 has 14 residues. Germline V lookup: CDR1 SGHRS, CDR2 YFSETQ. V was shortened by 3 bases and J by 4 bases, with 12 bases between the two germline ends. The CDR3 DNA reads TGCGCCAGCAGCTCGGGAGTTGAGGCAGATACGCAGTATTTT. Encoded protein: CASSSGVEADTQYF.

This chain joins TRBV7-2 and TRBJ2-1; 7 bases are a match to TRBD1. Germline-derived CDR1 and CDR2 are SGHTA and FQGNSA. The CDR3 is 15 amino acids. V lost 8 bases, J lost 0 bases, and 7 bases stayed unmatched. The CDR3, as DNA: TGTGCCAGCTCACAGGGGTCCAGCTCCTACAATGAGCAGTTCTTC. It translates to CASSQGSSSYNEQFF. Supplemented by reference TRBV7-2 and TRBJ2-1, the full variable domain reads GAGVSQSPSNKVTEKGKDVELRCDPISGHTALYWYRQSLGQGLEFLIYFQGNSAPDKSGLPSDRFSAERTGGSVSTLTIQRTQQEDSAVYLCASSQGSSSYNEQFFGPGTRLTVL.

This clone was detected a few times. Here the CDR3 reads CAPHERGPSYNEQFF. CDR3 coding DNA: TGTGCCCCCCACGAGCGGGGACCTTCCTACAATGAGCAGTTCTTC. The chain is built from TRBV7-8 and TRBJ2-1, with 7 bases aligning to TRBD2. Per germline, CDR1 SGHVS and CDR2 FQNEAQ. The CDR3 spans 15 residues. J was trimmed by 1 base and V by 11 bases; bases with no gene match: 11.

The chain employs TRBV4-2 and TRBJ2-4; 7 bases map to TRBD2. J lost 7 bases, V lost 1 base, and 7 bases had no gene match. This CDR3 is 15 amino acids long. Germline CDR1 and CDR2: LGHNA and YNFKEQ. This CDR3 reads CASSQVRGSENIQYF. CDR3 DNA: TGTGCCAGCAGCCAAGTACGCGGGAGCGAGAACATTCAGTACTTC.

The V gene is TRBV7-2, the J gene TRBJ2-7; D might be TRBD2 (5 bases). Germline CDR1 SGHTA, CDR2 FQGNSA. This CDR3 has 15 amino acids. V was trimmed by 5 bases and J by 4 bases, leaving 18 bases between them. CDR3 residues: CASSLSPADQYEQYF. CDR3 sequence (DNA): TGTGCCAGCAGCCTGTCGCCAGCGGACCAGTACGAGCAGTACTTC.

This clone was counted only a few times. The rearrangement joins TRBV5-6 to TRBJ1-5, with D unclear. The CDR3 runs to 15 residues. Germline values: CDR1 SGHDT, CDR2 YYEEEE. The ends were cut back, 2 bases at V and 2 bases at J, with 11 bases in the middle. The CDR3 nucleotides are TGTGCCAGCAGCTTTCTTGGCGGGGGCAATCAGCCCCAGCATTTT. Its translation is CASSFLGGGNQPQHF.